The 16 T cell receptor beta chains presented below share a single source sample, sequenced in a study of preoperative IRX-2 immunotherapy in early breast cancer. Treatment meaning: preoperative locoregional IRX-2 cytokine immunotherapy. TCRdb's copy holds only in-frame clones and misses some; the assay was immunoSEQ multiplex PCR. The sample has approximately 11,000 clones, roughly 80% seen once. The sequencing used lymph node tissue, collected before IRX-2 immunotherapy. These receptor sequences come from a human donor with breast cancer.

The V gene is TRBV29-1, the J gene TRBJ1-1, with D possibly TRBD1 on 6 matching bases. Germline V CDR1 and CDR2: SQVTM, ANQGSEA. V was pared by 3 bases and J by 2 bases, with 13 bases between. This CDR3 region has 14 residues. The CDR3 DNA sequence: TGCAGCGTTGATAGGTGGGGGCCTAACACTGAAGCTTTCTTT. Its protein is CSVDRWGPNTEAFF. Combining the CDR3 with reference TRBV29-1 and TRBJ1-1 gives the whole variable domain SAVISQKPSRDICQRGTSLTIQCQVDSQVTMMFWYRQQPGQSLTLIATANQGSEATYESGFVIDKFPISRPNLTFSTLTVSNMSPEDSSIYLCSVDRWGPNTEAFFGQGTRLTVV.

This chain uses TRBV18 with TRBJ1-1, with TRBD1 identical over 8 bases. Unmatched junction bases numbered 8, after V lost 4 bases and J lost 4 bases. Looked up from germline, CDR1 is KGHSH and CDR2 is LQKENI. The CDR3 has 15 amino acids. This CDR3 is CASSRLQGVGTEAFF. Here the CDR3 DNA reads TGTGCCAGCTCACGGCTACAGGGGGTTGGCACTGAAGCTTTCTTT.

V and J are TRBV11-3 and TRBJ1-5; D not certain. The CDR3 has 14 residues. Germline V CDR1 and CDR2: SGHNT, YENEEA. Trimming cost V 4 bases and J 3 bases, with 10 bases left between them. CDR3 nucleotides: TGTGCCAGCAGCTCCGGAGGGAACAATCAGCCCCAGCATTTT. Translation: CASSSGGNNQPQHF.

J is TRBJ2-7 and V is TRBV11-3, with a weak D call TRBD2 (5 bases). Trimming cost V 8 bases and J 8 bases, with 22 bases left between them. This CDR3 contains 14 residues. Germline lookup yields CDR1 SGHNT and CDR2 YENEEA. The CDR3 here is CASGPSGNPPQQYF. CDR3 DNA sequence: TGTGCCAGCGGTCCTTCCGGGAATCCCCCCCAGCAGTACTTC.

The chain combines TRBV5-1 with TRBJ2-7; 11 bases line up with TRBD1. V was pared by 4 bases and J by 3 bases, with 9 bases of the junction left unmatched. The CDR3 consists of 16 residues. Germline CDR1 and CDR2: SGHRS and YFSETQ. In DNA, the CDR3 is TGCGCCAGCAGCCAAGATGCCGGGACAGGGGGCTACGAGCAGTACTTC. Translated: CASSQDAGTGGYEQYF.

The chain links TRBV5-1 to TRBJ2-5, with D possibly TRBD1 on 5 matching bases. Trimming cost V 3 bases and J 1 base, with 13 bases left between them. The CDR3 is 15 residues long. CDR1 SGHRS and CDR2 YFSETQ come from the germline V gene. The DNA of the CDR3 is TGCGCCAGCAGCTCACTGAGACAGATCCAAGAGACCCAGTACTTC. Its protein product is CASSSLRQIQETQYF.

This clone appeared a few times. The chain employs TRBV12-5 and TRBJ1-1; perhaps TRBD1 as D (5 bases). V lost 3 bases to trimming and J lost 3 bases, with 11 bases between them. The CDR3 length is 14 residues. Germline V gene data show CDR1 as LGHNT and CDR2 as FRNRAP. CDR3 sequence: CASGFGLGDTEAFF. CDR3 bases: TGTGCTAGTGGTTTCGGACTAGGGGACACTGAAGCTTTCTTT.

The chain has TRBV30 and TRBJ2-2; D is possibly TRBD1 (5 bases). V dropped 1 base and J dropped 7 bases, with 10 bases sitting between them. Per the germline V gene, CDR1 is GTSNPN and CDR2 is SVGIG (reference sequence). The length of the CDR3 is 13 residues. The CDR3, as DNA: TGTGCCTGGAGTGCTACAGGTTTCGGGGAGCTGTTTTTT. It is translated as CAWSATGFGELFF.

A single count supports this clone. V is TRBV18 and J is TRBJ1-1; TRBD1 is a possible D gene (6 bases). The V gene's germline CDR1 is KGHSH and CDR2 LQKENI. Trimming removed 2 bases from V and 5 bases from J, with 24 bases in between. This CDR3 region has 18 residues. CDR3 amino acids: CASSPGFWGGGHMTEAFF. CDR3 coding DNA: TGTGCCAGCTCACCAGGATTTTGGGGCGGGGGGCATATGACTGAAGCTTTCTTT.

The rearrangement joins TRBV7-6 to TRBJ2-1; D tentatively reads TRBD1 or TRBD2 (5 bases each). V lost 2 bases to trimming and J lost 4 bases, with 9 bases between them. Germline V lookup: CDR1 SGHVS, CDR2 FNYEAQ. The CDR3 has 14 amino acids. In nucleotides, the CDR3 is TGTGCCAGCAGCTTATTGGGGGAGTACAATGAGCAGTTCTTC. This encodes CASSLLGEYNEQFF.

This chain joins TRBV28 and TRBJ1-1, with D tentatively TRBD1 (5 bases). This CDR3 comprises 15 residues. Trimming shortened V by 1 base and J by 5 bases, and 14 bases separated the two germline ends. Per the germline V gene, CDR1 is MDHEN and CDR2 is SYDVKM. CDR3 in amino acids: CASSLYEGRLTEAFF. As DNA, the CDR3 is TGTGCCAGCAGTTTATATGAGGGGAGGTTGACTGAAGCTTTCTTT.

The chain uses TRBV19 and TRBJ1-1; the match to TRBD1 covers 12 bases. CDR1 and CDR2 from the germline V gene are LNHDA and SQIVND (reference sequence). This CDR3 spans 16 amino acids. V was pared by 9 bases and J by 4 bases, with 12 bases of the junction left unmatched. The CDR3 loop reads CASRAGTGGAGTEAFF. For the CDR3, the DNA is TGTGCCAGCAGAGCCGGGACAGGGGGCGCGGGCACTGAAGCTTTCTTT.

This clone was picked up one time. This chain links TRBV19 with TRBJ1-4; 10 positions match TRBD1. The CDR3 extends over 14 amino acids. Germline assignment: CDR1 LNHDA and CDR2 SQIVND (reference sequence). Losses at the gene ends were 6 bases for V and 7 bases for J; bases not matched to a gene: 5. CDR3 protein: CASSPGQGREKLFF. For the CDR3, the DNA is TGTGCCAGTAGCCCGGGACAGGGGCGTGAAAAACTGTTTTTT. Combining the CDR3 with reference TRBV19 and TRBJ1-4 gives the whole variable domain DGGITQSPKYLFRKEGQNVTLSCEQNLNHDAMYWYRQDPGQGLRLIYYSQIVNDFQKGDIAEGYSVSREKKESFPLTVTSAQKNPTAFYLCASSPGQGREKLFFGSGTQLSVL.

The genes are TRBV6-8 and TRBJ2-2; D remains ambiguous. This CDR3 contains 16 residues. Germline V gene data show CDR1 as MNHGY and CDR2 as SAAAGT. V was pared by 2 bases and J by 1 base, with 11 bases between. The CDR3 bases are TGTGCCAGCAGTTACGCAGGAAGAGGGAACACCGGGGAGCTGTTTTTT. It yields the protein CASSYAGRGNTGELFF.

This chain connects TRBV6-8 to TRBJ2-1; D perhaps matches TRBD2 (5 bases). CDR3 length: 18 residues. The germline V gene has CDR1 MNHGY and CDR2 SAAAGT. V lost 3 bases and J lost 1, with 19 bases in between. CDR3 nucleotide sequence: TGTGCCAGCAGTTATTCCGATTTTGGGGAGACTTCCTACAATGAGCAGTTCTTC. This sequence encodes CASSYSDFGETSYNEQFF.

This chain connects TRBV18 to TRBJ1-1; TRBD1 matches 7 bases. The CDR3 spans 20 residues. The germline V gene encodes CDR1 KGHSH and CDR2 LQKENI. V was clipped by 3 bases and J by 0 bases; unmatched bases: 19. The DNA for the CDR3 is TGTGCCAGCTCACCTCGGACATGGGACAGCGCCCCTTATCTGAACACTGAAGCTTTCTTT. Its protein product is CASSPRTWDSAPYLNTEAFF.